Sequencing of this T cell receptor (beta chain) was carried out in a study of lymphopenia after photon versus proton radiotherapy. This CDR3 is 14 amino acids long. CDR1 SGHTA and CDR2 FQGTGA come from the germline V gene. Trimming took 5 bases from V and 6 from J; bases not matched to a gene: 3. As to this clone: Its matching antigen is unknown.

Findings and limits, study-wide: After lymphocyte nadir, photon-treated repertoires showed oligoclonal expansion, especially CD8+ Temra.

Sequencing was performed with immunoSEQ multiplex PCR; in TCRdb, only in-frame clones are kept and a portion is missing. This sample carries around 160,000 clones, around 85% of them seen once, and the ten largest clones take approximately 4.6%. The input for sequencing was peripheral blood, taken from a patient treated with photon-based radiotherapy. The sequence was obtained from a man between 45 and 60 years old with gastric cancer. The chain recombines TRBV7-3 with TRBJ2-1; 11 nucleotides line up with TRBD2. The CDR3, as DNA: TGTGCCAGCAGCGGGGGGACTAGCGGCAATGAGCAGTTCTTC. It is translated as CASSGGTSGNEQFF. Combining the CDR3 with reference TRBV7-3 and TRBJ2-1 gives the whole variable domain GAGVSQTPSNKVTEKGKYVELRCDPISGHTALYWYRQSLGQGPEFLIYFQGTGAADDSGLPNDRFFAVRPEGSVSTLKIQRTERGDSAVYLCASSGGTSGNEQFFGPGTRLTVL.